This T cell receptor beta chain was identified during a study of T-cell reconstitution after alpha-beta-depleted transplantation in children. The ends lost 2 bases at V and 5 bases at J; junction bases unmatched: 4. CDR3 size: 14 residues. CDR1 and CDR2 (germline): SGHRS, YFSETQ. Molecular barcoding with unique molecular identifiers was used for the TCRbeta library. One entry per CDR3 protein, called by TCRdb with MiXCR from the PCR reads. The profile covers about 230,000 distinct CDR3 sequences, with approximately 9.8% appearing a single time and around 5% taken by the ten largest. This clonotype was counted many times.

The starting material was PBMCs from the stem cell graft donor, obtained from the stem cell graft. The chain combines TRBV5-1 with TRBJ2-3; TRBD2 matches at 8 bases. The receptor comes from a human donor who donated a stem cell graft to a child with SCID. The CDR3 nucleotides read TGCGCCAGCAGCTTCACGGGGGGGCAAGATACGCAGTATTTT. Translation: CASSFTGGQDTQYF.